A selection of T cell receptor beta chains follows, all from one sample in a study of long-term antiretroviral therapy in people with HIV. Some clones are missing from TCRdb's copy, which holds only in-frame ones; the method was immunoSEQ multiplex PCR. In the table there are some 19,000 clones, approximately 89% of which are singletons. Specimen: unsorted PBMCs, collected 0.5 years after starting antiretroviral therapy. The receptors were gathered from a middle-aged man with HIV. Both conserved end residues are part of each CDR3. D genes are given only for firm matches. Rows may omit the clone size; those that give it use once, few, many or a size class.

.	TRBJ2-1	TRBD2	TRBV7-9	19	TGTGCCAGCAGCCAACAGAGCCGGGGACTAGCGGGGGGTGTAAATGAGCAGTTCTTC	CASSQQSRGLAGGVNEQFF
.	TRBJ1-2	TRBD1	TRBV12-5	13	TGTGCTAGTGGTCAGACAGGGGCTTACGGCTACACCTTC	CASGQTGAYGYTF
.	TRBJ2-7	TRBD1	TRBV19	14	TGTGCCAGTAGTATTGATCCAGGGGGATACGAGCAGTACTTC	CASSIDPGGYEQYF
large	TRBJ2-7	.	TRBV9	15	TGTGCCAGCAGCGTGGGACACGGGAGCTCCTACGAGCAGTACTTC	CASSVGHGSSYEQYF
once	TRBJ2-5	.	TRBV5-4	15	TGTGCCAGCAGCCCGCTAGGGTCGCTGGGGGAGACCCAGTACTTC	CASSPLGSLGETQYF
few	TRBJ2-2	.	TRBV10-2	11	TGCGCCAGCGATGACACCGGGGAGCTGTTTTTT	CASDDTGELFF
.	TRBJ1-5	.	TRBV19	13	TGTGCCAGTAAGGGTTTTGACAATCAGCCCCAGCATTTT	CASKGFDNQPQHF
.	TRBJ2-2	.	TRBV27	17	TGTGCCAGCAGTGAGGGTGTCAGACTCGCGAACACCGGGGAGCTGTTTTTT	CASSEGVRLANTGELFF
.	TRBJ1-1	.	TRBV2	12	TGTGCCAGCAAGTCCCCCAGCACTGAAGCTTTCTTT	CASKSPSTEAFF
.	TRBJ2-2	.	TRBV6-5	16	TGTGCCAGCAGTTACTCGAGCAGGGGAGGCACCGGGGAGCTGTTTTTT	CASSYSSRGGTGELFF
.	TRBJ2-3	.	TRBV6-5	13	TGTGCCAGCAGCCCCCCGGGGTCAGATACGCAGTATTTT	CASSPPGSDTQYF
.	TRBJ2-6	TRBD1	TRBV18	16	TGTGCCAGCTCGCCAGGGGGCGCTTCTGGGGCCAACGTCCTGACTTTC	CASSPGGASGANVLTF
.	TRBJ2-3	.	TRBV5-4	16	TGTGCCAGCAGCTTGGCAGCGGGCTTTAGCACAGATACGCAGTATTTT	CASSLAAGFSTDTQYF